This T cell receptor (beta chain) was captured in a study of blood T cells in healthy people across ages. Study summary: Per two T cells, template switching captured roughly one barcoded beta molecule.

This clonotype was observed many times. Its matching antigen is unknown. Primed by a sample-barcoded 5' primer and a J-beta primer mix, a second PCR proceeded for about 6 to 12 cycles. Each cDNA molecule was tagged by a template-switch adaptor with 12 random nucleotides. TCRdb independently ran MiXCR on the 5' RACE reads; one entry per CDR3 protein. Of 850,000 to 950,000 distinct CDR3 sequences in the sample, around 30% were seen once. The study, taken as a whole, reports: Unknown CMV status may confound age-related changes in expanded clones.

There are 15 residues in the CDR3. Germline CDR1 is MNHEY and CDR2 is SVGEGT. Trimming stripped 6 bases from V and 2 bases from J, with 11 bases between. Samples had at least 7 million PBMCs isolated from them. This clonotype originated in a woman older than 75 in good health. The source material was blood. The chain carries TRBV6-2 or TRBV6-3 and TRBJ2-6; D is unclear. The CDR3 sequence: CASRSRLAGANVLTF. The DNA for the CDR3 is TGTGCCAGCAGGTCAAGGCTCGCTGGGGCCAACGTCCTGACTTTC.